This is a list of T cell receptor beta chains from one sample in a study of early T cells in non-severe SARS-CoV-2 infection. TCRdb called the 5' RACE reads again in MiXCR, with one record for every CDR3 protein. The sample lists 70,000 to 85,000 distinct CDR3 sequences; 5% were seen once. The material sequenced was whole blood, taken at baseline. The origin of the receptors is an adult who was a healthcare worker with PCR-confirmed SARS-CoV-2 infection or an uninfected control (not recorded which). Both conserved end residues are trimmed from each CDR3. The size entry is marked missing in some rows and otherwise reads once, few, many or a size class.

TRBV2 | few | ASSGGELTEAF
TRBV12-3/TRBV12-4 | . | ASSLAGGTEAF
TRBV20-1 | few | SARDRGLGTDTQY
TRBV29-1 | few | SVGTDNQPQH
TRBV7-2 | many | ASPRDSEGADTQY
TRBV4-1 | few | ASSQDLGTSGREQY
TRBV20-1 | . | SARDRGQGPGYT
TRBV7-8 | many | ASSLGLGGPNQPQH
TRBV20-1 | . | SARTDRTDTQY
TRBV7-6 | many | ASSLEGVAGRTGELF
TRBV5-4 | few | ASSGIVTDTQY
TRBV13 | many | ASSLGSNQPQH
TRBV19 | many | ASSRTGTNEKLF
TRBV20-1 | many | SPSGAVNTEAF
TRBV5-1 | many | ASRTLLAGVSNEQF
TRBV4-2 | many | ASSQEPSVSSYEQY
TRBV7-6 | few | ASSSQTGSYGYT
TRBV27 | many | ASSLVGGGPYEQY
TRBV9 | few | ASSPTGGYAGEAF
TRBV30 | . | AWSVRHQGLAGETQY
TRBV7-9 | many | ASSLGRRDGYGYT
TRBV9 | many | ASSVVGLAGVHNEQF
TRBV29-1 | few | SGGQGAGAGELF
TRBV2 | many | ASIVTGMNTGELF
TRBV6-5 | many | ASSYSKVGGFPEAF
TRBV5-1 | few | ASSPGGSYEQY
TRBV19 | . | ASSTDRSSGEQY
TRBV5-5 | many | ASSLAGASSYNEQF
TRBV20-1 | many | SASTRQGATQPQH
TRBV7-6 | many | ASSLGTGTYEQY
TRBV29-1 | . | SVETVYGYT
TRBV20-1 | many | SARDQGDYEQY
TRBV5-1 | few | ASSSRGEQY
TRBV9 | few | ASSVGTGALANTGELF
TRBV24-1 | many | ATSAPDGYEQY